Presented here are 7 T cell receptor beta chains from one specimen sequenced in a study of shared clonotypes between healthy human individuals. Here immunoSEQ multiplex PCR was the method, and the copy in TCRdb shows in-frame clones only, minus some. In the table there are more than 550,000 clones, roughly 87% of which are singletons. Sequencing was performed on memory CD8+ T cells from PBMCs. Subset denoted: CD45RO+ cells pooled with CCR7-negative TemRA cells. Receptors were obtained from a man between 18 and 29 years old in good health. Some clones in this sample may be carry-over from other donors' samples.

This chain links TRBV11-2 with TRBJ2-7; D is unclear. The germline CDR1 and CDR2 sequences are SGHAT and FQNNGV. This CDR3 comprises 15 residues. Trimming shortened V by 2 bases and J by 7 bases, and 18 bases separated the two germline ends. The CDR3 loop is CASSLSRRPLPEQYF. CDR3 coding DNA: TGTGCCAGCAGCTTATCCAGGCGCCCGCTCCCTGAGCAGTACTTC. The whole variable domain, remainder taken from reference TRBV11-2 and TRBJ2-7, is EAGVAQSPRYKIIEKRQSVAFWCNPISGHATLYWYQQILGQGPKLLIQFQNNGVVDDSQLPKDRFSAERLKGVDSTLKIQPAKLEDSAVYLCASSLSRRPLPEQYFGPGTRLTVT.

This clone has only one observation. The rearrangement links TRBV6-1 to TRBJ2-7; D is unclear. Trimming left V 2 bases short and J 5 bases short, with 13 bases between. The CDR3 totals 14 residues. The germline V gene encodes CDR1 MNHNS and CDR2 SASEGT. In DNA, the CDR3 is TGTGCCAGCAGTGAAAAGGGTATGTCGGACGAGCAGTACTTC. This translates into CASSEKGMSDEQYF.

The chain joins TRBV27 to TRBJ2-7; perhaps TRBD2 as D (5 bases). The ends were cut back, 10 bases at V and 4 bases at J, with 23 bases in the middle. This CDR3 is built from 15 residues. Germline V gene sequence: CDR1 MNHEY, CDR2 SMNVEV (reference sequence). The CDR3 DNA is TGTGCCACTGGCCCGACGCTAGCATACAAGTACGAGCAGTACTTC. Protein sequence: CATGPTLAYKYEQYF.

This chain uses TRBV19 with TRBJ1-2; maybe TRBD1 (5 bases). V was shortened by 6 bases and J by 4 bases, with 15 bases between the two germline ends. This CDR3 comprises 14 residues. The V gene's germline CDR1 is LNHDA and CDR2 SQIVND (reference sequence). The DNA for the CDR3 is TGTGCCAGTAGAAATGCGGGGACCCGCTATGGCTACACCTTC. Encoded protein: CASRNAGTRYGYTF.

The chain has TRBV28 and TRBJ2-3; 12 bases are shared with TRBD2. CDR1 MDHEN and CDR2 SYDVKM come from the germline V gene. After removal of 8 bases from V and 1 base from J, the junction contained 4 bases not matched to a gene. The length of the CDR3 is 15 residues. CDR3 sequence: CASELAGGGTDTQYF. CDR3 sequence (DNA): TGTGCCAGCGAGCTAGCGGGAGGGGGCACAGATACGCAGTATTTT.

V usage is TRBV5-1 and J usage is TRBJ1-2; 10 positions match TRBD1. Per germline, CDR1 SGHRS and CDR2 YFSETQ. The CDR3 contains 18 residues. Losses at the gene ends were 4 bases for V and 0 bases for J; bases not matched to a gene: 12. The CDR3, as DNA: TGCGCCAGCAGCGACGGGACAGGGGCAATTCTTACTAACTATGGCTACACCTTC. The encoded protein is CASSDGTGAILTNYGYTF.

The CDR3, as DNA: TGTGCCAGCAGCCCTATGACTAGCGGGAGGGGATACGAGCAGTACTTC. As protein: CASSPMTSGRGYEQYF. The V gene is TRBV14, the J gene TRBJ2-7; 14 positions agree with TRBD2. This CDR3 contains 16 residues. Trimming took 4 bases from V and 4 from J; bases not matched to a gene: 6. Germline V gene data show CDR1 as SGHDN and CDR2 as FVKESK. The full variable domain, in which reference TRBV14 and TRBJ2-7 provide the parts outside the CDR3, is EAGVTQFPSHSVIEKGQTVTLRCDPISGHDNLYWYRRVMGKEIKFLLHFVKESKQDESGMPNNRFLAERTGGTYSTLKVQPAELEDSGVYFCASSPMTSGRGYEQYFGPGTRLTVT.